This T cell receptor (beta chain) came from a study of shared clonotypes between healthy human individuals (dated by TCRdb to about 2020). Background on the whole study: Two women and a few men aged 18 to 49 years were included in the cohort. Per donor, three plates each were used for CD4 naive and CD4 memory, two for CD8 naive, and one for CD8 memory. To increase sequencing depth and limit assay-specific biases, different laboratories used diverse techniques to prepare libraries and sequence TCR repertoires. Between about 0.94 and 10 billion PBMCs per donor were obtained by leukapheresis. Blood TCR repertoires of about five healthy adults were deeply sequenced to estimate repertoire size and the extent of clonotype sharing between individuals.

CD8 naive samples were CD45RO-negative cells positively selected for CCR7, giving a CD45RA+CCR7+ population that excluded TemRA cells. The donors were healthy, HIV-negative adults with no recently reported acute infections or vaccinations. Every donor was a Caucasian adult living in Nashville, Tennessee, USA. Blood was obtained by leukapheresis, after which PBMCs were separated by Ficoll-Histopaque density gradient centrifugation and cryopreserved in liquid nitrogen vapor phase. Analytical flow cytometry was used to check the purity and quantity of every magnetically sorted T cell population. Each sorted fraction had its genomic DNA isolated and then quantified by UV absorbance on a Nanodrop 2000c. Study-level results and caveats: Larger estimated clonotype richness was generally found for naive subsets than for memory subsets. The small number of donors limited the genetic and exposure-history diversity represented. Sampling was restricted to blood, and TCR repertoires in tissues likely differ from the TCR repertoires found in blood. When a handful of donors were compared, the shared fraction of clonotypes was 5% to 6.5% for naive CD4, 3.5% for naive CD8, 2.3% for memory CD4, and 0.35% to 0.4% for memory CD8. Compared with non-shared clonotypes, the clonotypes found in all four sorted-subset donors had higher generation probabilities. Incomplete sequencing was indicated by rarefaction of sorted-subset datasets, despite the large sequencing depth. Pairwise subsampling indicated that sequencing depth was expected to affect the degree of clonotype sharing among donors.

Using the deep immunoSEQ assay, TCR CDR3 regions were amplified from genomic DNA by multiplex PCR. Extracted genomic DNA from each cell subset was distributed evenly across all wells of several immunoSEQ 96-well plates, and each plate was treated as a replicate. For sorted subsets, each replicate PCR was loaded with 150 to 250 ng genomic DNA, equivalent to 25,000 to 35,000 T cell genomes. Purified libraries were measured with a Qubit 3.0 fluorometer, size-checked on a Bioanalyzer 2100, and measured again with the KAPA Library Quantification kit. A separate single-read 150-cycle Illumina NextSeq 550 flow cell was used to sequence each immunoSEQ 96-well plate. The paper's processing steps were these. Because the immunoSEQ output held only junctional sequences and lacked quality scores, the filtering could not match the filtering applied to full-length reads. To assign V/J genes and CDR3, sequences were annotated against IMGT germline references using PyIR, a Python wrapper for IgBLAST v1.9. Any read was removed if the V/J assignment was weak (E-value above 1e-6), the CDR3 was missing, or the read contained stop codons, out-of-frame junctions, or ambiguous translated residues. V3J clonotypes were defined as sequences sharing the same inferred V gene, J gene, and CDR3 amino acid sequence. Percentage overlap between repertoires was calculated by dividing the number of shared unique clonotypes by the size of the smaller repertoire. Richness of each repertoire was evaluated using RTK rarefaction, the Chao1 estimator, and Recon v2.1 estimates of unobserved clonotypes. OLGA was used to compute generation probabilities for all TCRbeta clonotypes that the gDNA method yielded from several donors. TCRdb mirrors the immuneACCESS table, restricted to in-frame sequences. Some clones are absent from its copies; in checked studies, under half trace to an unresolved V gene, and the reason for the others is unknown. The V and J calls and clone size are taken from that table; D and trimming were inferred from the DNA. This sample comprises about 2 million clones, roughly 95% of them detected only once. Roughly 1% of the sample is held by the ten biggest clonotypes.

For this clone: This receptor's antigen is unknown. No base quality information exists; no much larger clone differs at one position.

Reading from cysteine to phenylalanine, the CDR3 counts 11 amino acids. The read is trimmed to its CDR3 DNA, 33 bases read in frame from base 1. V and J are truncated by 4 bases and 3 bases respectively, leaving an intervening sequence of 4 bases. Per the germline V gene (reference sequence), LNHDA is the CDR1 and SQIVND is the CDR2. Sequencing input: naive CD8+ T cells sorted from blood. The cell subset or site tag for this specimen amounts to: CD45RA+CCR7+. The chain is encoded by TRBV19 joined to TRBJ2-7; the D gene cannot be named for sure. This TCR derives from a young man in good health. The CDR3 is CASSNHYEQYF. The base sequence is TGTGCCAGTAGTAACCACTACGAGCAGTACTTC.